This T cell receptor beta chain was obtained from a study of blood T cell repertoires in COVID-19 (dated by TCRdb to 2019 to 2021). Regarding the research as a whole: The collaborator samples originated in the United States, Italy and Spain and spanned the acute and convalescent phases of COVID-19. The sample metadata nearly always contained a de-identified subject ID, COVID-19 status, age in years and sex. The samples were drawn from the first 160 participants of the ongoing ImmuneRACE study and from some 1,300 subjects provided by 6 global collaborators. The material from the prospective study consisted of cDNA or gDNA derived from T cells, B-cell-depleted T cells, or PBMCs. Where HLA class I and class II types were available, the types were taken from metadata supplied by the sample provider, not from assay-based typing. The repertoires were made available in a free public database intended to serve as a resource for research on the immune response to SARS-CoV-2. The dataset comprised deeply sampled blood TCRbeta repertoires from subjects exposed to, actively infected with, or recovered from COVID-19. The study at large found these results: The quantity of clinical and demographic metadata differed by source and by participant and was supplied without curation.

With regard to this clone: There is no known antigen for this receptor. No much larger clone is present one base from it, and per-base qualities are unavailable.

TCRbeta CDR3 regions were amplified from genomic DNA by means of the immunoSEQ Assay, a bias-controlled multiplex PCR. Turning to the authors' computational methods: The number of nucleated cells in each sample was estimated from the amplification of reference gene primers within the assay. To quantify the absolute abundance of each unique TCRbeta CDR3 rearrangement, sequence reads were collapsed and filtered. For each sample, productive Simpson clonality was calculated as the square root of Simpson's diversity index over productive rearrangements. TCRdb obtained this table from immuneACCESS and retained in-frame rearrangements with V and J assigned. These tables miss some clones; where compared with another copy, unresolved V genes account for less than half of the shortfall, and the remainder is unexplained. From that table come the V and J calls and clone size; the DNA was used to work out D and trimming. The sample has over 400,000 clones on record, around 85% of them singletons. The top ten clones comprise around 7.9% of the sample.

Participants in the prospective study were aged about 18 to 90 years, lived in more than 20 United States geographic areas, and enrolled through a virtual design. Cohort assignment in the prospective study relied on participant-reported clinical history from a screening survey and a study questionnaire. For ImmuneRACE Cohort 3, a participant was defined as recovered based on two consecutive negative NP/OP PCR tests, clearance by a healthcare professional, or resolution of symptoms. Each participant in the prospective study had whole blood, serum and a nasopharyngeal or oropharyngeal swab collected by mobile phlebotomists. Over an approximately two-month period, participants in the prospective study had the option of providing additional blood draws and questionnaires. Before DNA extraction, blood samples from the prospective study were shipped at room temperature or frozen. The germline V gene gives CDR1 as SGHVS and CDR2 as FQNEAQ. The CDR3 sequence holds 14 residues, the cysteine and phenylalanine included. The retained sequence is limited to the CDR3, 42 bases, with the frame set at the first base. V lost 0 bases and J lost 12 bases; the stretch between them is 17 bases long.

The sample taken for sequencing was PBMCs or T cells enriched from blood (not recorded which). The sequence derives from a woman between 55 and 75 years old who had recovered from COVID-19. Recombination connected TRBV7-8 to TRBJ1-1; the D region possibly corresponds to TRBD1 (5 bases align). In nucleotides, the sequence is TGTGCCAGCAGCTTAGCTTTCGGCAGGGAGGATACTTTCTTT. The resulting protein is CASSLAFGREDTFF. Extended through the reference TRBV7-8 and TRBJ1-1 proteins, this CDR3 yields the full variable domain: GAGVSQSPRYKVAKRGQDVALRCDPISGHVSLFWYQQALGQGPEFLTYFQNEAQLDKSGLPSDRFFAERPEGSVSTLKIQRTQQEDSAVYLCASSLAFGREDTFFGQGTRLTVV.